This T cell receptor (beta chain) was profiled in a study of cytomegalovirus exposure and HLA in healthy donors. 13 Jbeta primers and 60 Vbeta primers were used for the PCR. Profiled with immunoSEQ multiplex PCR; TCRdb holds only in-frame clones, not every one. The sample carries 130,000 or so clones, about 76% recorded once. This CDR3 is built from 17 residues. Trimming removed 0 bases at V and 0 bases at J, with 14 bases between. Per the germline V gene, CDR1 is MNHEY and CDR2 is SMNVEV (reference sequence). This receptor was taken from a man in his forties in good health and CMV-seropositive. Material for sequencing was PBMCs. This chain uses TRBV27 with TRBJ1-1; D possibly corresponds to TRBD1 (5 bases). The CDR3 nucleotides read TGTGCCAGCAGTTTATCCGGGACGGGAGAGATGAACACTGAAGCTTTCTTT. Its translation is CASSLSGTGEMNTEAFF.